The 31 T cell receptor beta chains below come from one sample, sequenced in a study of T cell responses to AZD1222 COVID-19 vaccine. TCRdb's table, derived via immunoSEQ multiplex PCR, lists solely in-frame clones and lacks some. The top ten clones hold 5% of a sample with more than 70,000 clones, roughly 91% of them seen once. Source: peripheral blood, taken 28 days after the second AZD1222 dose. These receptors all come from an adult who received the AZD1222 COVID-19 vaccine.

Worth noting for this clone: This likely comes from a read error, as the CDR3 has no conserved phenylalanine or tryptophan at its end. It is unclear where the CDR3 begins or ends on the DNA, so no DNA is shown, and the CDR3 is as TCRdb lists it. The CDR3 spells CASSQGQG. This rearrangement joins TRBV19 to TRBJ1-1; the table calls TRBD1, which could not be checked here. CDR1 and CDR2 (germline): LNHDA, SQIVND (reference sequence). With termini counted, the CDR3 has 8 amino acids.

The J gene is TRBJ2-2, the V gene TRBV5-1, with 14 bases identical to TRBD2. The junction had 2 bases not matched to a gene; V was cut back by 4 bases and J by 6 bases. Per germline, CDR1 SGHRS and CDR2 YFSETQ. The CDR3 is made up of 15 amino acids. The CDR3 DNA reads TGCGCCAGCAGCGTGACTAGCGGGGGGGCCGGGGAGCTGTTTTTT. It yields the protein CASSVTSGGAGELFF.

This clone was seen a few times. The rearrangement links TRBV6-5 to TRBJ2-7; 9 bases map to TRBD1. The CDR3 length is 13 residues. V dropped 8 bases and J dropped 5; count of bases not matched to a gene: 7. CDR1 and CDR2 from the germline V gene are MNHEY and SVGAGI. CDR3 bases: TGTGCCAGCCGGGGACAGGGAACCAACGAGCAGTACTTC. It yields the protein CASRGQGTNEQYF.

The CDR3 DNA reads TGCAGCGTTGATACTAAAGGGACAGGGGGCCGCTATGGCTACACCTTC. Translated, it gives CSVDTKGTGGRYGYTF. The chain combines TRBV29-1 with TRBJ1-2; the match to TRBD1 covers 12 bases. J gave up 4 bases and V 3 bases, and 9 bases lay outside the gene matches. CDR1 is SQVTM and CDR2 is ANQGSEA in the germline V gene. This CDR3 is 16 amino acids long.

V and J are TRBV6-5 and TRBJ1-1; TRBD1 matches 7 bases. The ends lost 5 bases at V and 3 bases at J; junction bases unmatched: 9. Germline CDR1 MNHEY, CDR2 SVGAGI. The CDR3 has 15 amino acids. The CDR3 protein is CASSPDRAGDTEAFF. Here the CDR3 DNA reads TGTGCCAGCAGTCCAGACAGGGCCGGGGACACTGAAGCTTTCTTT.

The DNA of the CDR3 is TGTGCCAGCAGCGCCCGGAGCACAGATACGCAGTATTTT. This codes for CASSARSTDTQYF. The V and J genes are TRBV12-3 or TRBV12-4 and TRBJ2-3, with D uncertain. V dropped 6 bases and J dropped 0 bases, with 7 bases sitting between them. The CDR3 has 13 residues.

The V gene is TRBV2, the J gene TRBJ1-4; D uncertain. This CDR3 contains 13 residues. V shed 4 bases and J shed 8 bases, with 11 bases lying between them. Germline assignment: CDR1 SNHLY and CDR2 FYNNEI. Here the CDR3 reads CASSGWEGEKLFF. CDR3 nucleotides: TGTGCCAGCAGTGGTTGGGAAGGGGAAAAACTGTTTTTT.

V and J are TRBV5-1 and TRBJ1-2; tentative D call: TRBD1 (6 bases). Germline CDR1 SGHRS, CDR2 YFSETQ. The CDR3 length is 13 residues. The V end was cut by 4 bases, the J end by 2 bases, with 9 bases between. The CDR3 here is CASSTGQNYGYTF. The CDR3 nucleotides read TGCGCCAGCAGCACCGGACAGAACTATGGCTACACCTTC. The variable domain in full, with the rest retrieved from reference TRBV5-1 and TRBJ1-2, is KAGVTQTPRYLIKTRGQQVTLSCSPISGHRSVSWYQQTPGQGLQFLFEYFSETQRNKGNFPGRFSGRQFSNSRSEMNVSTLELGDSALYLCASSTGQNYGYTFGSGTRLTVV.

V gene TRBV5-4 combines with J gene TRBJ1-6, with 9 bases aligning to TRBD1. Germline trimming cut 4 bases from V and 2 bases from J; bases unmatched to any gene: 1. Germline CDR1 is SGHNT and CDR2 is YYREEE (reference sequence). The CDR3 is made up of 15 amino acids. CDR3 sequence reads: CASSRQGAYNSPLHF. The CDR3 bases are TGTGCCAGCAGCCGACAGGGGGCCTATAATTCACCCCTCCACTTT.

The rearrangement uses TRBV5-4 and TRBJ2-2; 10 bases align to TRBD1. The CDR3 loop spans 16 amino acids. CDR1 SGHNT and CDR2 YYREEE come from the germline V gene (reference sequence). The V and J ends lost 0 bases and 3 bases, in that order; junction bases with no gene match: 2. CDR3 in DNA: TGTGCCAGCAGCTTGGTGGGACAGGGGTACACCGGGGAGCTGTTTTTT. Translated, it gives CASSLVGQGYTGELFF.

The chain is built from TRBV29-1 and TRBJ2-1; TRBD2 aligns across 8 bases. The V segment lost 4 bases and the J segment 0 bases; nucleotides outside the gene matches: 5. This CDR3 is built from 15 residues. Germline-derived CDR1 and CDR2 are SQVTM and ANQGSEA. The DNA of the CDR3 is TGCAGCGTTGGCCTGACTAGCGCCTCCTACAATGAGCAGTTCTTC. The encoded protein is CSVGLTSASYNEQFF.

The genes are TRBV18 and TRBJ2-4; 8 bases are a match to TRBD1. Germline V gives CDR1 KGHSH, CDR2 LQKENI. This CDR3 is built from 18 residues. Losses at the gene ends were 3 bases for V and 3 bases for J; bases not matched to a gene: 13. CDR3 amino acids: CASSPLSQRQGSKNIQYF. CDR3 DNA: TGTGCCAGCTCACCGCTATCTCAGCGACAGGGGAGCAAAAACATTCAGTACTTC.

J is TRBJ1-1 and V is TRBV24-1; TRBD1 aligns across 8 bases. V lost 3 bases and J lost 6; bases outside the gene matches: 2. The CDR3 sequence is 13 residues long. Germline CDR1 is KGHDR and CDR2 is SFDVKD. The CDR3 sequence is CATSDGQGAEAFF. The CDR3 nucleotides are TGTGCCACCAGTGATGGACAGGGCGCTGAAGCTTTCTTT.

The chain employs TRBV5-5 and TRBJ2-1, with TRBD1 matching over 8 bases. The length of the CDR3 is 16 residues. The junction had 16 bases not matched to a gene; V was cut back by 4 bases and J by 10 bases. Germline V gene sequence: CDR1 SGHKS, CDR2 YYEKEE (reference sequence). This chain's CDR3 is CASSPRDRGDPLEQFF. DNA for the CDR3: TGTGCCAGCAGCCCGAGAGACAGGGGAGACCCACTAGAGCAGTTCTTC.

This chain uses TRBV6-5 with TRBJ1-2; TRBD1 aligns across 10 bases. The CDR3 runs to 16 residues. In germline, CDR1 is MNHEY, CDR2 SVGAGI. Unmatched junction bases numbered 7, after V lost 2 bases and J lost 4 bases. The CDR3 coding sequence is TGTGCCAGCAGTTACGAATCGGGACAGGGGTTCTATGGCTACACCTTC. Its protein product is CASSYESGQGFYGYTF.

V and J are TRBV14 and TRBJ1-1, with D perhaps matching TRBD1 (6 bases). Trimming left V 4 bases short and J 11 bases short, with 20 bases between. This CDR3 is built from 14 residues. In germline, CDR1 is SGHDN, CDR2 FVKESK. The CDR3 is CASSPLQEQGSAFF. In nucleotides, the CDR3 is TGTGCCAGCAGCCCGCTGCAGGAACAGGGCTCGGCTTTCTTT.

The V gene is TRBV11-2, the J gene TRBJ2-7; D is undetermined. This CDR3 has 14 amino acids. Germline lookup yields CDR1 SGHAT and CDR2 FQNNGV. V lost 3 bases to trimming and J lost 2 bases, with 11 bases between them. CDR3 nucleotides: TGTGCCAGCAGCTTTAAAGTGGCAGCCTACGAGCAGTACTTC. It encodes CASSFKVAAYEQYF. Based on the CDR3 plus reference TRBV11-2 and TRBJ2-7, the full variable domain is EAGVAQSPRYKIIEKRQSVAFWCNPISGHATLYWYQQILGQGPKLLIQFQNNGVVDDSQLPKDRFSAERLKGVDSTLKIQPAKLEDSAVYLCASSFKVAAYEQYFGPGTRLTVT.

The chain uses TRBV11-2 and TRBJ2-1; no clear D gene. The V gene lost 0 bases and the J gene lost 0 bases, with 9 bases spanning the gap. This CDR3 comprises 16 residues. Germline assignment: CDR1 SGHAT and CDR2 FQNNGV. CDR3 sequence (DNA): TGTGCCAGCAGCTTAGATGGCGGATACTCCTACAATGAGCAGTTCTTC. It specifies CASSLDGGYSYNEQFF.

The chain links TRBV5-6 to TRBJ1-3; D is unresolved. This CDR3 spans 16 amino acids. Per germline, CDR1 SGHDT and CDR2 YYEEEE. V lost 0 bases and J 0 bases, leaving 10 bases between the germline ends. The CDR3 coding sequence is TGTGCCAGCAGCTTGGATAGTCCCCACTCTGGAAACACCATATATTTT. Residues: CASSLDSPHSGNTIYF.

CDR3 region: CASSPLPSTNYGYTF. In DNA form, the CDR3 reads TGTGCCAGCTCACCACTGCCCAGCACTAACTATGGCTACACCTTC. The chain links TRBV18 to TRBJ1-2; unclear D gene. The V end lost 1 base, the J end lost 0 bases, and 9 bases lay between the germline ends. Looked up from germline, CDR1 is KGHSH and CDR2 is LQKENI. The CDR3 covers 15 residues.

The gene calls are TRBV6-5 and TRBJ2-5; D is undetermined. CDR3 length: 15 amino acids. Trimming removed 2 bases from V and 7 bases from J, with 17 bases in between. CDR1 MNHEY and CDR2 SVGAGI come from the germline V gene. The CDR3 nucleotides read TGTGCCAGCAGTTACACATCAGGCTGGGCTGGGACCCAGTACTTC. It codes for CASSYTSGWAGTQYF.

This clone appeared a single time. This chain connects TRBV6-5 to TRBJ1-1; 11 positions match TRBD1. CDR1 is MNHEY and CDR2 is SVGAGI in the germline V gene. This CDR3 contains 15 residues. With V trimmed by 7 bases and J by 5 bases, 9 bases remained unmatched. Here the CDR3 DNA reads TGTGCCAGCACCGTAGGGACAGGGGGTAGAACTGAAGCTTTCTTT. It translates to CASTVGTGGRTEAFF.

The J gene is TRBJ1-4, the V gene TRBV19, with 8 nucleotides matching TRBD1. The CDR3 totals 15 residues. V dropped 4 bases and J dropped 8; count of bases not matched to a gene: 9. Germline CDR1 reads LNHDA; CDR2 reads SQIVND (reference sequence). CDR3 DNA sequence: TGTGCCAGTAGTACGTTCGGACAGGGAAACGAAAAACTGTTTTTT. Translating gives CASSTFGQGNEKLFF.

In its sample, this clone was seen once. The V gene is TRBV12-3 or TRBV12-4, the J gene TRBJ1-1, with D perhaps matching TRBD1 (6 bases). V was pared by 6 bases and J by 2 bases, with 10 bases between. This CDR3 region has 13 residues. CDR3 coding DNA: TGTGCCAGCAGGAGACAGGAAAACACTGAAGCTTTCTTT. This encodes CASRRQENTEAFF.

The rearrangement joins TRBV30 to TRBJ1-5, with D possibly TRBD1 on 6 matching bases. Germline V CDR1 and CDR2: GTSNPN, SVGIG (reference sequence). Between the trimmed V and J ends, which lost 3 bases and 0 bases, there was a span of 9 bases. The CDR3 covers 14 residues. CDR3 sequence reads: CAWSKGGSNQPQHF. The CDR3 nucleotides are TGTGCCTGGAGCAAAGGGGGTAGCAATCAGCCCCAGCATTTT.

The genes are TRBV6-5 and TRBJ2-7; TRBD1 agrees at 7 bases. The germline CDR1 and CDR2 sequences are MNHEY and SVGAGI. J gave up 1 base and V 5 bases, and 8 bases lay outside the gene matches. The CDR3 runs 15 residues. CDR3 DNA sequence: TGTGCCAGCAGTCTTACAGGGGCCGTTTCCTACGAGCAGTACTTC. This gives the protein CASSLTGAVSYEQYF.

The CDR3 spells CASSIRGRREQYF. For the CDR3, the DNA is TGTGCCAGTAGTATCAGGGGGCGCAGGGAGCAGTACTTC. V is TRBV19 and J is TRBJ2-7; 8 bases agree with TRBD1. V lost 3 bases, J lost 7 bases, and 5 bases stayed unmatched. This CDR3 is built from 13 residues. CDR1 is LNHDA and CDR2 is SQIVND in the germline V gene (reference sequence).

J is TRBJ1-4 and V is TRBV7-9; maybe TRBD1 (5 bases). This CDR3 spans 15 amino acids. Trimming took 1 base from V and 3 from J, leaving 9 bases between them. Germline V gene lookup returns CDR1 SEHNR and CDR2 FQNEAQ (reference sequence). The CDR3 nucleotides are TGTGCCAGCAGCTTAGAGGGGTCTCCTAATGAAAAACTGTTTTTT. Encoded protein: CASSLEGSPNEKLFF.

This rearrangement joins TRBV5-1 to TRBJ1-2; TRBD1 matches 10 bases. The CDR3 is 14 residues long. Per the germline V gene, CDR1 is SGHRS and CDR2 is YFSETQ. Trimming cost V 4 bases and J 2 bases; bases outside gene matches: 2. In nucleotides, the CDR3 is TGCGCCAGCAGCCCGACAGGGGGCAACTATGGCTACACCTTC. Its protein product is CASSPTGGNYGYTF.

The chain joins TRBV11-2 to TRBJ1-1; D call uncertain. From germline, CDR1 is SGHAT and CDR2 FQNNGV. The CDR3 covers 12 residues. The V end was cut by 5 bases, the J end by 5 bases, with 9 bases between. The CDR3 is CASSVLRTEAFF. For the CDR3, the DNA is TGTGCCAGCAGCGTACTCCGAACTGAAGCTTTCTTT.

The chain employs TRBV19 and TRBJ1-2, with D uncertain. Deletions cut 3 bases from V and 4 bases from J, with 9 bases between. CDR1 and CDR2 (germline): LNHDA, SQIVND (reference sequence). The CDR3 is made up of 13 amino acids. The CDR3 sequence: CASSMQRTYGYTF. The CDR3 DNA is TGTGCCAGTAGTATGCAACGGACCTATGGCTACACCTTC.